The rows below give T cell receptor beta chains drawn from one sample of a study of T cells in localized non-small cell lung cancer. This table comes from immunoSEQ multiplex PCR, and its TCRdb copy is limited to in-frame clones, with some not included. The table has about 24,000 clones, less than 90% seen once; the top ten hold 29%. Sequenced material: peripheral blood, taken before any cancer treatment. These receptors were collected from a male donor older than 55 with stage I squamous cell lung carcinoma. The CDR3 runs from the conserved cysteine through the conserved F or W. The order of the fields is J gene, clone size, D gene, V gene, CDR3 protein, CDR3 DNA. The D gene is left open where the match is weak. The size of a clone is reported for some rows only, either as once, few or many, or as a class for expanded clones.

J: TRBJ2-7; size: .; D: TRBD2; V: TRBV5-1; CDR3: CASRNLAGESGEQYF; DNA: TGCGCCAGCAGGAACCTAGCGGGGGAGTCAGGCGAGCAGTACTTC
J: TRBJ2-5; size: .; D: .; V: TRBV7-9; CDR3: CASSPFTEETQYF; DNA: TGTGCCAGCAGCCCGTTCACCGAAGAGACCCAGTACTTC
J: TRBJ1-5; size: .; D: .; V: TRBV7-6; CDR3: CASSLGGTLSNQPQHF; DNA: TGTGCCAGCAGCTTAGGCGGGACACTTAGCAATCAGCCCCAGCATTTT
J: TRBJ2-2; size: .; D: TRBD2; V: TRBV19; CDR3: CASTSGRGMNTGELFF; DNA: TGTGCCTCGACTAGCGGGAGGGGCATGAACACCGGGGAGCTGTTTTTT
J: TRBJ1-5; size: .; D: .; V: TRBV7-2; CDR3: CASSLTSRVEPQHF; DNA: TGTGCCAGCAGCCTAACCAGCAGGGTGGAGCCCCAGCATTTT
J: TRBJ1-5; size: .; D: .; V: TRBV18; CDR3: CASSPMADDSNQPQHF; DNA: TGTGCCAGCTCACCTATGGCTGATGATAGCAATCAGCCCCAGCATTTT
J: TRBJ2-5; size: .; D: .; V: TRBV10-3; CDR3: CAISPGEETQYF; DNA: TGTGCCATCAGCCCGGGAGAAGAGACCCAGTACTTC
J: TRBJ2-2; size: .; D: TRBD1; V: TRBV7-2; CDR3: CASSSGQAAYKAGELFF; DNA: TGTGCCAGCAGCTCCGGACAGGCCGCCTATAAAGCCGGGGAGCTGTTTTTT
J: TRBJ2-1; size: .; D: .; V: TRBV11-2; CDR3: CASSPDVEQFF; DNA: TGTGCCAGCAGCCCCGACGTTGAGCAGTTCTTC
J: TRBJ1-1; size: few; D: .; V: TRBV29-1; CDR3: CSVLQGTIGTEAFF; DNA: TGCAGCGTCTTACAGGGAACCATCGGCACTGAAGCTTTCTTT
J: TRBJ2-1; size: .; D: .; V: TRBV10-3; CDR3: CAIRSSYNEQFF; DNA: TGTGCCATCAGGAGCTCCTACAATGAGCAGTTCTTC
J: TRBJ2-2; size: .; D: TRBD1; V: TRBV2; CDR3: CASGTANTGELFF; DNA: TGTGCCAGCGGGACAGCGAACACCGGGGAGCTGTTTTTT
J: TRBJ2-1; size: few; D: TRBD1; V: TRBV9; CDR3: CASSGADRGQNEQFF; DNA: TGTGCCAGCAGCGGGGCGGACAGGGGGCAGAATGAGCAGTTCTTC
J: TRBJ1-1; size: .; D: .; V: TRBV5-6; CDR3: CASSLVHRNTEAFF; DNA: TGTGCCAGCAGCTTGGTTCATCGGAACACTGAAGCTTTCTTT
J: TRBJ1-2; size: .; D: .; V: TRBV11-2; CDR3: CASSFGTEYGYTF; DNA: TGTGCCAGCAGCTTTGGGACGGAATATGGCTACACCTTC
J: TRBJ2-3; size: .; D: .; V: TRBV15; CDR3: CATSRDNRLASTDTQYF; DNA: TGTGCCACCAGCAGAGATAACAGGCTAGCGAGCACAGATACGCAGTATTTT
J: TRBJ1-1; size: .; D: TRBD1; V: TRBV6-5; CDR3: CASRLRDRAEAFF; DNA: TGTGCCAGCAGGTTAAGGGACAGGGCGGAAGCTTTCTTT
J: TRBJ2-5; size: .; D: .; V: TRBV30; CDR3: CTWSPPLAGFETQYF; DNA: TGTACCTGGAGCCCCCCCCTTGCTGGCTTCGAGACCCAGTACTTC
J: TRBJ2-7; size: .; D: .; V: TRBV6-5; CDR3: CASSYGSGFGEQYF; DNA: TGTGCCAGCAGTTACGGGAGCGGGTTTGGCGAGCAGTACTTC
J: TRBJ1-5; size: .; D: .; V: TRBV6-5; CDR3: CASSTWGPQHF; DNA: TGTGCCAGCAGCACATGGGGGCCCCAGCATTTT
J: TRBJ1-6; size: few; D: TRBD1; V: TRBV7-2; CDR3: CASSLQGAANSPLHF; DNA: TGTGCCAGCAGCTTGCAGGGGGCTGCTAATTCACCCCTCCACTTT
J: TRBJ2-1; size: .; D: TRBD2; V: TRBV30; CDR3: CAWARTSGRVEQFF; DNA: TGTGCCTGGGCTCGGACTAGCGGGAGGGTTGAGCAGTTCTTC
J: TRBJ2-1; size: .; D: .; V: TRBV29-1; CDR3: CSAGRGIYNEQFF; DNA: TGCAGCGCAGGGAGGGGGATCTACAATGAGCAGTTCTTC
J: TRBJ1-1; size: .; D: .; V: TRBV29-1; CDR3: CSVELSGVTEAFF; DNA: TGCAGCGTTGAATTATCGGGAGTCACTGAAGCTTTCTTT
J: TRBJ2-5; size: .; D: .; V: TRBV11-2; CDR3: CASSPGTSETQYF; DNA: TGTGCCAGCAGCCCAGGGACATCGGAGACCCAGTACTTC
J: TRBJ1-4; size: .; D: .; V: TRBV7-5; CDR3: CARSLGQGHEKLFF; DNA: TGTGCCAGAAGCCTTGGACAGGGGCATGAAAAACTGTTTTTT
J: TRBJ2-1; size: .; D: .; V: TRBV9; CDR3: CASSVDGDQYNEQFF; DNA: TGTGCCAGCAGCGTAGACGGGGACCAGTACAATGAGCAGTTCTTC
J: TRBJ1-2; size: few; D: TRBD1; V: TRBV5-1; CDR3: CASSLSPGQTYGYTF; DNA: TGCGCCAGCAGCTTGAGCCCGGGACAGACTTATGGCTACACCTTC
J: TRBJ2-1; size: .; D: TRBD2; V: TRBV29-1; CDR3: CSVAVAGATEQFF; DNA: TGCAGCGTTGCTGTAGCGGGAGCAACTGAGCAGTTCTTC
J: TRBJ1-5; size: .; D: .; V: TRBV2; CDR3: CASSERTSSNQPQHF; DNA: TGTGCCAGCAGTGAAAGGACATCCAGCAATCAGCCCCAGCATTTT
J: TRBJ2-5; size: .; D: .; V: TRBV19; CDR3: CASKERFQETQYF; DNA: TGTGCCAGTAAAGAGCGGTTCCAAGAGACCCAGTACTTC
J: TRBJ2-2; size: once; D: .; V: TRBV9; CDR3: CASSVGPGPTTGGGELFF; DNA: TGTGCCAGCAGCGTAGGACCGGGGCCGACGACGGGCGGCGGGGAGCTGTTTTTT
J: TRBJ2-7; size: once; D: TRBD2; V: TRBV7-2; CDR3: CASSLELGGAYEQYF; DNA: TGTGCCAGCAGCTTAGAACTGGGAGGGGCCTACGAGCAGTACTTC
J: TRBJ1-2; size: once; D: .; V: TRBV5-4; CDR3: CASSLAQETARGYTF; DNA: TGTGCCAGCAGCTTGGCCCAAGAGACAGCTCGAGGCTACACCTTC
J: TRBJ1-1; size: once; D: TRBD1; V: TRBV9; CDR3: CASSASPGDRNTEAFF; DNA: TGTGCCAGCAGCGCCTCCCCGGGGGACAGAAACACTGAAGCTTTCTTT
J: TRBJ2-7; size: .; D: TRBD2; V: TRBV7-8; CDR3: CASSLESSGAGEQYF; DNA: TGTGCCAGCAGCTTAGAATCTAGCGGGGCAGGCGAGCAGTACTTC
J: TRBJ1-5; size: .; D: .; V: TRBV19; CDR3: CASSSGPHQHF; DNA: TGTGCCAGTAGTAGCGGCCCCCACCAGCATTTT
J: TRBJ1-1; size: .; D: .; V: TRBV7-2; CDR3: CASSLVSYTEAFF; DNA: TGTGCCAGCAGCTTAGTAAGTTACACTGAAGCTTTCTTT
J: TRBJ1-4; size: once; D: .; V: TRBV30; CDR3: CAWRTSPSTNEKLFF; DNA: TGTGCCTGGAGAACGAGCCCCTCAACTAATGAAAAACTGTTTTTT
J: TRBJ2-1; size: .; D: .; V: TRBV5-1; CDR3: CASSLLDQDNEQFF; DNA: TGCGCCAGCAGCTTGTTAGATCAAGACAATGAGCAGTTCTTC
J: TRBJ2-7; size: .; D: TRBD2; V: TRBV5-4; CDR3: CASLRQGLAGEYEQYF; DNA: TGTGCCAGCCTAAGGCAGGGACTAGCGGGGGAGTACGAGCAGTACTTC
J: TRBJ2-5; size: once; D: TRBD1; V: TRBV5-4; CDR3: CASSSQGAQETQYF; DNA: TGTGCCAGCAGCTCCCAGGGGGCTCAGGAGACCCAGTACTTC
J: TRBJ1-2; size: .; D: .; V: TRBV7-9; CDR3: CASSPAGENGYTF; DNA: TGTGCCAGCAGCCCGGCGGGGGAGAATGGCTACACCTTC
J: TRBJ2-3; size: .; D: .; V: TRBV9; CDR3: CASSAGPDPTDTQYF; DNA: TGTGCCAGCAGCGCCGGCCCGGATCCCACAGATACGCAGTATTTT
J: TRBJ2-1; size: .; D: TRBD2; V: TRBV4-3; CDR3: CASSLEAGEREFF; DNA: TGCGCCAGCAGCCTTGAAGCGGGAGAGAGAGAGTTCTTC
J: TRBJ1-3; size: .; D: .; V: TRBV11-2; CDR3: CASSSWTGGISGNTIYF; DNA: TGTGCCAGCAGCTCCTGGACGGGAGGCATCTCTGGAAACACCATATATTTT
J: TRBJ1-2; size: .; D: .; V: TRBV5-6; CDR3: CASSVAFYGYTF; DNA: TGTGCCAGCAGCGTCGCTTTCTATGGCTACACCTTC
J: TRBJ2-7; size: .; D: TRBD2; V: TRBV9; CDR3: CASSVEGTTQLEQYF; DNA: TGTGCCAGCAGCGTAGAAGGGACTACCCAGCTAGAGCAGTACTTC
J: TRBJ2-5; size: .; D: TRBD2; V: TRBV30; CDR3: CACHTSGRETQYF; DNA: TGTGCCTGCCACACTAGCGGGAGGGAGACCCAGTACTTC
J: TRBJ2-1; size: .; D: .; V: TRBV11-3; CDR3: CASSLDTEYNEQFF; DNA: TGTGCCAGCAGCTTAGATACAGAATACAATGAGCAGTTCTTC
J: TRBJ2-7; size: .; D: .; V: TRBV14; CDR3: CASSQDPGRSYEQYF; DNA: TGTGCCAGCAGCCAAGACCCAGGAAGAAGTTACGAGCAGTACTTC
J: TRBJ2-7; size: few; D: .; V: TRBV21-1; CDR3: CASTRGGPSDFSYEQYF; DNA: TGTGCCAGCACCCGTGGGGGACCCAGCGATTTCTCCTACGAGCAGTACTTC
J: TRBJ2-1; size: once; D: TRBD2; V: TRBV29-1; CDR3: CSVQRDDYNEQFF; DNA: TGCAGCGTTCAGCGGGATGACTACAATGAGCAGTTCTTC
J: TRBJ2-3; size: .; D: .; V: TRBV5-1; CDR3: CASSSGSPEDTQYF; DNA: TGCGCCAGCAGCTCTGGAAGCCCCGAGGATACGCAGTATTTT
J: TRBJ2-7; size: .; D: .; V: TRBV5-1; CDR3: CASSLASDFTYEQYF; DNA: TGCGCCAGCAGCTTGGCCTCCGACTTCACCTACGAGCAGTACTTC
J: TRBJ1-4; size: .; D: TRBD1; V: TRBV6-1; CDR3: CASSQTGDNEKLFF; DNA: TGTGCCAGCAGCCAGACAGGGGATAATGAAAAACTGTTTTTT
J: TRBJ1-1; size: .; D: .; V: TRBV18; CDR3: CASSTGPRWDTEAFF; DNA: TGTGCCAGCTCAACCGGGCCCCGATGGGACACTGAAGCTTTCTTT
J: TRBJ1-2; size: once; D: .; V: TRBV21-1; CDR3: CASSKAPADRAACGYTF; DNA: TGTGCCAGCAGCAAAGCCCCAGCGGACAGGGCGGCGTGTGGCTACACCTTC
J: TRBJ1-5; size: .; D: .; V: TRBV2; CDR3: CASSVEGLSNQPQHF; DNA: TGTGCCAGCAGTGTCGAGGGACTTAGCAATCAGCCCCAGCATTTT